The 6 T cell receptor beta chains listed next were all sequenced from one sample in a study of cytomegalovirus exposure and HLA in healthy donors. Vbeta (60) and Jbeta (13) primers were used in the PCR. Assay: immunoSEQ multiplex PCR; the TCRdb copy retains only in-frame clones and omits some. The data show some 170,000 clones, nearly 80% seen once. The sequenced sample was PBMCs. The source of these receptors is a female donor in good health and CMV-seronegative.

A single count supports this clone. The genes are TRBV18 and TRBJ1-1; D possibly corresponds to TRBD1 (5 bases). V lost 3 bases and J lost 5, with 13 bases in between. Per germline, CDR1 KGHSH and CDR2 LQKENI. This CDR3 has 14 residues. As DNA, the CDR3 is TGTGCCAGCTCACCTAGGGGAAGTTGGACTGAAGCTTTCTTT. Its protein product is CASSPRGSWTEAFF.

The CDR3 protein is CASSPWTGRGNQPQHF. The CDR3 coding sequence is TGTGCCAGCAGTCCTTGGACAGGGAGGGGTAATCAGCCCCAGCATTTT. The gene calls are TRBV27 and TRBJ1-5; 8 bases are a match to TRBD1. Germline lookup yields CDR1 MNHEY and CDR2 SMNVEV (reference sequence). With 5 bases clipped from V and 4 bases from J, the junction kept 10 bases outside the gene matches. The CDR3 totals 16 residues.

The gene calls are TRBV18 and TRBJ1-1; 7 bases match TRBD1. CDR3 length equals 13 residues. The germline V gene encodes CDR1 KGHSH and CDR2 LQKENI. V trimming: 8 bases; J trimming: 1 base; junction bases outside the gene matches: 4. The CDR3 sequence is CASAGQANTEAFF. The DNA for the CDR3 is TGTGCCAGCGCTGGACAGGCGAACACTGAAGCTTTCTTT.

This clone came up many times. V and J are TRBV4-3 and TRBJ1-1; D gene ambiguous. V was trimmed by 0 bases and J by 4 bases, leaving 12 bases between them. Germline CDR1 and CDR2: LGHNA and YSLEER. The CDR3 loop spans 15 amino acids. CDR3 sequence reads: CASSQDYSVSTEAFF. CDR3 nucleotides: TGCGCCAGCAGCCAAGATTATAGCGTTAGCACTGAAGCTTTCTTT.

The chain has TRBV5-4 and TRBJ2-7, with D hard to call. Trimming stripped 4 bases from V and 0 bases from J, with 5 bases between. CDR1 and CDR2 (germline): SGHNT, YYREEE (reference sequence). This CDR3 has 12 amino acids. The DNA of the CDR3 is TGTGCCAGCAGCCGCGACTCCTACGAGCAGTACTTC. This encodes CASSRDSYEQYF.

This chain connects TRBV7-8 to TRBJ2-7; 10 nucleotides line up with TRBD1. The germline V gene encodes CDR1 SGHVS and CDR2 FQNEAQ. The CDR3 is 14 amino acids. The V segment lost 0 bases and the J segment 6 bases; nucleotides outside the gene matches: 2. The DNA of the CDR3 is TGTGCCAGCAGCTTAGCATGGACAGGGGGCGAGCAGTACTTC. Encoded protein: CASSLAWTGGEQYF.